One T cell receptor (beta chain) is described in this entry. This record belongs to a study of blood T cell repertoires in COVID-19. The V gene's germline CDR1 is SGHNT and CDR2 YYREEE (reference sequence). The trim removed 4 bases at V and 2 bases at J, leaving 7 bases unmatched. This CDR3 is 15 amino acids long. In the original workflow: Reference gene primer amplification gave estimated nucleated cell counts. Assay used: immunoSEQ multiplex PCR; TCRdb lists only in-frame clones, some missing. The D gene and trimming were derived from the DNA, and the V and J assignments and clone size from that table. The sample gives 180,000 or so clones, approximately 88% of which show up once; 13% is in the top ten.

The J gene is TRBJ2-5, the V gene TRBV5-4, with 8 bases fitting TRBD1. The material sequenced was PBMCs or T cells enriched from blood (not recorded which). The clonotype originates from a woman in her sixties who had recovered from COVID-19. The CDR3 DNA reads as TGTGCCAGCAGCCCGGGGGACAGGAGTCAAGAGACCCAGTACTTC. Translating it yields CASSPGDRSQETQYF.